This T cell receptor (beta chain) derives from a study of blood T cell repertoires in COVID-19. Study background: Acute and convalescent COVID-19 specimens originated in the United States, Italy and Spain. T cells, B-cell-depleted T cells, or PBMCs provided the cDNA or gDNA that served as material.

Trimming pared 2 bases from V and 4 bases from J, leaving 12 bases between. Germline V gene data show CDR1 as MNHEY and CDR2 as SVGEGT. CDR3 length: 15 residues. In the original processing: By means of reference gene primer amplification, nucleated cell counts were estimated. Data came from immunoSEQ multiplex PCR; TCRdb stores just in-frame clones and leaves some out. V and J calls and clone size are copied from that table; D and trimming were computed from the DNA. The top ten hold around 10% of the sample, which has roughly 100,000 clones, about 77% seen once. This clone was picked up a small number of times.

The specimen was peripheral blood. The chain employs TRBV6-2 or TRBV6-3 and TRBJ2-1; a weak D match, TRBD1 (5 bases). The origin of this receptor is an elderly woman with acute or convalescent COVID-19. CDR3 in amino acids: CASSYRQQPYNEQFF. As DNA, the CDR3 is TGTGCCAGCAGTTACAGACAGCAGCCGTACAATGAGCAGTTCTTC.